This T cell receptor (beta chain) is drawn from a study of response to subunit inactivated influenza vaccine. Concerning this clonotype: Its antigen remains unknown.

TCRdb fed the RT-PCR reads into MiXCR, producing one record per CDR3 protein. The sample includes about 480,000 distinct CDR3 sequences, around 25% of them seen just once. The V gene lost 2 bases and the J gene lost 6 bases, with 7 bases spanning the gap. The CDR3 contains 13 residues. Overall study findings and caveats: The authors suggested that every seasonal influenza vaccination recruits few new T cells.

V usage is TRBV12-3 or TRBV12-4 and J usage is TRBJ2-2; D tentatively reads TRBD1 or TRBD2 (5 bases each). The source was CD4+ T cells sorted from PBMCs, collected around 5 days after vaccination. The sequence was collected from a middle-aged man who received an inactivated influenza vaccine. The DNA of the CDR3 is TGTGCCAGCAGTTTAATGGGGGCCGGGGAGCTGTTTTTT. It encodes CASSLMGAGELFF.